A selection of T cell receptor beta chains follows, all from one sample in a study of molecular identifiers for immune sequencing clone quantification. One entry per CDR3 protein results from TCRdb running MiXCR on the PCR reads. The sample contains about 510,000 distinct CDR3 sequences, 20% to 25% of which appear only once. Specimen: naive CD8+ T cells from blood, with Jurkat cell RNA spiked in. The receptors were gathered from a human donor in good health. Some libraries in this study had Jurkat cell RNA spiked in. Both conserved end residues are part of each CDR3. A D gene is named only where the DNA matches it firmly. Clone sizes are given selectively: once, few, many, or a class where the clone is expanded.

v_gene	abundance	j_gene	d_gene	CDR3aa	CDR3nt
TRBV9	.	TRBJ2-7	.	CASSPSGGGDEQYF	TGTGCCAGCAGCCCCAGTGGGGGGGGCGACGAGCAGTACTTC
TRBV20-1	many	TRBJ2-7	.	CSARGLFSEQYF	TGCAGTGCTAGAGGCCTTTTCTCCGAGCAGTACTTC
TRBV28	many	TRBJ2-1	.	CASSPRPSSYNEQFF	TGTGCCAGCAGTCCACGACCGAGCTCCTACAATGAGCAGTTCTTC
TRBV15	.	TRBJ2-5	.	CATSSLRVGQETQYF	TGTGCCACCAGTAGTTTGAGGGTGGGACAAGAGACCCAGTACTTC
TRBV19	many	TRBJ1-1	.	CASSDDSALEAFF	TGTGCCAGTAGTGACGACAGCGCCCTTGAAGCTTTCTTT
TRBV5-5	few	TRBJ2-1	.	CASSLVRDSYNEQFF	TGTGCCAGCAGCTTGGTCCGGGATTCCTACAATGAGCAGTTCTTC
TRBV5-8	few	TRBJ2-7	TRBD1	CASSPGTVNEQYF	TGTGCCAGCAGTCCCGGGACAGTCAACGAGCAGTACTTC
TRBV20-1	once	TRBJ2-2	.	CSARDFTHTGELFF	TGCAGTGCTAGAGATTTCACTCACACCGGGGAGCTGTTTTTT
TRBV2	.	TRBJ2-7	TRBD1	CASREGQADYEQYF	TGTGCCAGCAGGGAGGGACAGGCTGACTACGAGCAGTACTTC
TRBV20-1	few	TRBJ2-7	TRBD2	CSARDLGGIPYEQYF	TGCAGTGCTAGAGATTTGGGGGGGATACCCTACGAGCAGTACTTC
TRBV6-2/TRBV6-3	.	TRBJ2-7	TRBD1	CASKVPGQVSNEQYF	TGTGCCAGCAAGGTGCCGGGACAGGTTTCGAACGAGCAGTACTTC
TRBV4-3	.	TRBJ2-5	.	CASSQEFRETQYF	TGCGCCAGCAGCCAAGAATTTAGAGAGACCCAGTACTTC
TRBV6-6	.	TRBJ1-1	TRBD1	CASSRWDRNTEAFF	TGTGCCAGCAGTCGGTGGGACAGGAACACTGAAGCTTTCTTT
TRBV4-3	many	TRBJ2-1	TRBD1	CASSWTGYNEQFF	TGCGCCAGCAGCTGGACAGGGTACAATGAGCAGTTCTTC
TRBV20-1	many	TRBJ2-7	.	CSASNYRRGGVEQYF	TGCAGTGCTAGCAATTACCGCAGGGGCGGAGTGGAGCAGTACTTC
TRBV13	few	TRBJ2-3	.	CASSLVGESTDTQYF	TGTGCCAGCAGCTTAGTAGGGGAAAGCACAGATACGCAGTATTTT
TRBV27	few	TRBJ2-2	.	CASSLVPANTGELFF	TGTGCCAGCAGTTTAGTTCCCGCGAACACCGGGGAGCTGTTTTTT
TRBV21-1	.	TRBJ2-2	.	CASSVGHTGELFF	TGTGCCAGCAGCGTGGGTCACACCGGGGAGCTGTTTTTT
TRBV25-1	.	TRBJ2-7	TRBD1	CASSELGQGAYEQYF	TGTGCCAGCAGTGAACTAGGACAGGGGGCCTACGAGCAGTACTTC
TRBV6-5	once	TRBJ2-3	.	CASSWGPHTDTQYF	TGTGCCAGCAGTTGGGGACCGCACACAGATACGCAGTATTTT
TRBV19	few	TRBJ2-3	.	CASNPRERDTQYF	TGTGCCAGTAATCCCAGAGAGCGGGATACGCAGTATTTT
TRBV30	few	TRBJ1-5	.	CASQDSSNSNQPQHF	TGTGCCTCACAAGACAGCAGCAATAGCAATCAGCCCCAGCATTTT
TRBV28	few	TRBJ1-4	TRBD1	CASSQQGASEKLFF	TGTGCCAGCAGCCAACAGGGGGCCTCGGAAAAACTGTTTTTT
TRBV20-1	.	TRBJ1-1	.	CSALERVTEAFF	TGCAGTGCTTTAGAACGGGTCACTGAAGCTTTCTTT
TRBV4-1	many	TRBJ2-7	.	CASSEGVRQGLYEQYF	TGCGCCAGCAGCGAAGGGGTTCGACAGGGACTATACGAGCAGTACTTC
TRBV28	many	TRBJ1-1	.	CASSYELTGGHGAFF	TGTGCCAGCAGTTACGAACTTACCGGGGGGCATGGAGCTTTCTTT
TRBV19	.	TRBJ1-1	.	CASSTPLNTEAFF	TGTGCCAGTAGTACGCCCCTGAACACTGAGGCTTTCTTT
TRBV7-9	many	TRBJ2-7	.	CASSPSVSGPDYEQYF	TGTGCCAGCAGCCCCAGCGTGAGCGGACCTGACTACGAGCAGTACTTC
TRBV12-3/TRBV12-4	.	TRBJ2-3	.	CVSSFLGPTDTQYF	TGTGTCAGCAGTTTTCTGGGGCCCACAGATACGCAGTATTTT
TRBV2	few	TRBJ2-5	TRBD2	CASSATREGSVRQETQYF	TGTGCCAGCAGTGCCACTAGGGAGGGGTCGGTTCGCCAAGAGACCCAGTACTTC
TRBV5-1	many	TRBJ2-5	.	CASSLGDGKTQYF	TGCGCCAGCAGCTTGGGAGACGGGAAGACCCAGTACTTC
TRBV30	.	TRBJ2-1	.	CAWSRDSNEQFF	TGTGCCTGGAGCCGGGACTCCAATGAGCAGTTCTTC
TRBV28	many	TRBJ1-2	TRBD1	CASRLQGDHGYTF	TGTGCCAGCAGACTCCAGGGGGATCATGGCTACACCTTC
TRBV27	.	TRBJ2-7	.	CAGSLWGDNPYEQYF	TGTGCCGGCAGTTTATGGGGGGACAATCCCTACGAGCAGTACTTC
TRBV19	.	TRBJ1-5	.	CASSLPDKASYSNQPQHF	TGTGCCAGTAGTCTCCCAGACAAGGCCTCCTATAGCAATCAGCCCCAGCATTTT
TRBV4-3	few	TRBJ2-2	.	CASSQDTRKNTGELFF	TGCGCCAGCAGCCAAGACACTAGAAAGAACACCGGGGAGCTGTTTTTT
TRBV29-1	many	TRBJ2-2	.	CSVRVGAGELFF	TGCAGCGTCAGGGTCGGAGCCGGGGAGCTGTTTTTT
TRBV5-6	many	TRBJ2-7	.	CASSLAGGNEQYF	TGTGCCAGCAGCTTGGCCGGAGGTAACGAGCAGTACTTC
TRBV4-1	many	TRBJ1-2	TRBD1	CASSQDWGQYYSGYTF	TGCGCCAGCAGCCAAGATTGGGGACAGTATTACAGTGGCTACACCTTC
TRBV4-2	many	TRBJ2-7	TRBD2	CASSQGVASGYEQYF	TGTGCCAGCAGCCAAGGCGTGGCTAGCGGCTACGAGCAGTACTTC
TRBV4-3	.	TRBJ2-7	.	CASSQDRASSSYEQYF	TGCGCCAGCAGCCAAGACCGGGCTAGCTCCTCCTACGAGCAGTACTTC
TRBV7-9	many	TRBJ2-5	TRBD2	CASSLGLAGDKTQYF	TGTGCCAGCAGCCTAGGACTAGCGGGAGATAAGACCCAGTACTTC
TRBV30	once	TRBJ2-1	TRBD1	CAWREGQGACNEQFF	TGTGCCTGGAGGGAGGGACAGGGCGCCTGCAATGAGCAGTTCTTC
TRBV4-1	many	TRBJ1-1	.	CASSPAEQPLITEAFF	TGCGCCAGCAGCCCCGCCGAACAGCCCCTAATAACTGAAGCTTTCTTT
TRBV24-1	many	TRBJ2-3	.	CATSDSGSSTDTQYF	TGTGCCACCAGTGATAGCGGATCTTCCACAGATACGCAGTATTTT
TRBV10-3	few	TRBJ2-3	.	CAISPWGQGSTDTQYF	TGTGCCATCAGCCCGTGGGGTCAGGGAAGCACAGATACGCAGTATTTT
TRBV4-3	.	TRBJ2-6	.	CASSQDPAVGANVLTF	TGCGCCAGCAGCCAAGATCCGGCTGTCGGGGCCAACGTCCTGACTTTC